This T cell receptor (beta chain) is drawn from a study of CXCR3-negative and CXCR3-positive naive CD8 T cells. Study summary: Sequencing brought in 120 million to 150 million TRB reads altogether, and each library got about 1.5 +/- 0.3 million.

Study-wide results and caveats: Naive cells with CXCR3 showed TRB CDR3s that were more hydrophobic than those in CXCR3-negative naive cells. Upon cryopreservation, CXCR3 expression partially decreased, and most assays used fresh PBMCs. Researchers reported similar TRBV-TRBJ usage in naive CXCR3-negative and CXCR3-positive cells, though memory differed.

Investigators sorted each CD8+ T cell subset in triplicate, taking approximately 330,000 cells each time. Germline V gene sequence: CDR1 SQVTM, CDR2 ANQGSEA. CDR3 length equals 11 residues. Frequency places this clonotype as medium-sized. Its specificity is unknown. UMI-tagged TRB cDNA libraries were built via 5' RACE. Using the 5' RACE reads, TCRdb records one entry per CDR3 protein without DNA. The sample's table shows roughly 7,000 distinct CDR3 sequences. This TCR was sampled from a human donor in good health. Some clones in this sample may be carry-over from other donors' samples. Material: naive CXCR3+ CD8+ T cells from blood. Subset reported: CD45RO-CCR7+CD27+CD95- naive CD8+ T cells expressing CXCR3 (TNR3+). The chain joins TRBV29-1 to TRBJ2-1. CDR3 region: CSVAHTNEQFF.